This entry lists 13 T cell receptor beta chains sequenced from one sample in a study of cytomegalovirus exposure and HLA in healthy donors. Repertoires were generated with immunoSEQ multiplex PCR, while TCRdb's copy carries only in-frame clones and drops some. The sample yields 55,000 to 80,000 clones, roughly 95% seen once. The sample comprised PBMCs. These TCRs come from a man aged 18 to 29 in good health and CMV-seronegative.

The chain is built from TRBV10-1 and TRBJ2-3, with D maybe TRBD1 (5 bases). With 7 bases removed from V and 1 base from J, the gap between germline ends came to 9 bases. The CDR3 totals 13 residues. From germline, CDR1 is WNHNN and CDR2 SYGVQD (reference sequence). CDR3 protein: CASMARGTDTQYF. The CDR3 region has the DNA TGCGCCAGCATGGCCAGGGGCACAGATACGCAGTATTTT.

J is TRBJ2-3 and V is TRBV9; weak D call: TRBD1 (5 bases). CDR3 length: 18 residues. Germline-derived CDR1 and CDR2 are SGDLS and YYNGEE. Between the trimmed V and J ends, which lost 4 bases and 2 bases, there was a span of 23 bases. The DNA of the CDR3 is TGTGCCAGCAGCTTTGAACTGGGGCCTGAAGTTATCACAGATACGCAGTATTTT. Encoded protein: CASSFELGPEVITDTQYF.

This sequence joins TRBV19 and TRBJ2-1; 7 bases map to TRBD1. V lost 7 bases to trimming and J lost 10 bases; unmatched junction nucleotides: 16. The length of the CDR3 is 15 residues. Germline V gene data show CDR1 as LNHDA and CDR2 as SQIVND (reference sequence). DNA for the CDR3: TGTGCCAGTACCAGAGGCCCCGGACAGGTAGGGGAGCAGTTCTTC. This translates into CASTRGPGQVGEQFF. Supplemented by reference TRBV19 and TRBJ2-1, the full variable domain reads DGGITQSPKYLFRKEGQNVTLSCEQNLNHDAMYWYRQDPGQGLRLIYYSQIVNDFQKGDIAEGYSVSREKKESFPLTVTSAQKNPTAFYLCASTRGPGQVGEQFFGPGTRLTVL.

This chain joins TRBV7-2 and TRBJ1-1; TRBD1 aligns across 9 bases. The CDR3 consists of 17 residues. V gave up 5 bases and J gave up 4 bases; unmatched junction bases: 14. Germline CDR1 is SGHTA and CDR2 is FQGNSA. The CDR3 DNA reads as TGTGCCAGCAGCCGTACCGGGACAGGGTTGCTGACCACTGAAGCTTTCTTT. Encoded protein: CASSRTGTGLLTTEAFF. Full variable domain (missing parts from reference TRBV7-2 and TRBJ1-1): GAGVSQSPSNKVTEKGKDVELRCDPISGHTALYWYRQSLGQGLEFLIYFQGNSAPDKSGLPSDRFSAERTGGSVSTLTIQRTQQEDSAVYLCASSRTGTGLLTTEAFFGQGTRLTVV.

CDR3 residues: CASRQSVNTEAFF. DNA for the CDR3: TGCGCCAGCAGACAGTCTGTGAACACTGAAGCTTTCTTT. V gene TRBV5-1 combines with J gene TRBJ1-1; D ambiguous. The V gene's germline CDR1 is SGHRS and CDR2 YFSETQ. The CDR3 has 13 residues. Trimming took 5 bases from V and 0 from J, leaving 8 bases between them.

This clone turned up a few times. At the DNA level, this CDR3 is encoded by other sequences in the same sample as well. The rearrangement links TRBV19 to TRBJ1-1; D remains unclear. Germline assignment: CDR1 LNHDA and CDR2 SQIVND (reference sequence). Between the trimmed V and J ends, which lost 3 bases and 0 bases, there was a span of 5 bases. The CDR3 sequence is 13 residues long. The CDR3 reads CASSISLNTEAFF. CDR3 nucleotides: TGTGCCAGTAGTATTAGTCTGAACACTGAAGCTTTCTTT.

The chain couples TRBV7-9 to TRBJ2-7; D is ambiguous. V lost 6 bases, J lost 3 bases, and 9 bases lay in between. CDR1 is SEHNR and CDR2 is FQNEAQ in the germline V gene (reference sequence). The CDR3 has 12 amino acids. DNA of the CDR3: TGTGCCAGCAGTTCCGTGTTCTACGAGCAGTACTTC. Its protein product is CASSSVFYEQYF.

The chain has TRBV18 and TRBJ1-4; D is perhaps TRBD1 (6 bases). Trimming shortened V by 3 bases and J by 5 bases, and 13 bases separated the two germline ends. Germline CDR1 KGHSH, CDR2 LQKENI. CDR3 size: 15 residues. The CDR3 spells CASSPLTGTNEKLFF. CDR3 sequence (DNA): TGTGCCAGCTCACCCCTGACAGGAACGAATGAAAAACTGTTTTTT.

In nucleotides, the CDR3 is TGTGCCAGCAGTTTGGGACAGGGGGCCGGCTTTGGCTACACCTTC. This sequence encodes CASSLGQGAGFGYTF. The genes are TRBV27 and TRBJ1-2, with 12 nucleotides matching TRBD1. This CDR3 region has 15 residues. The germline V gene encodes CDR1 MNHEY and CDR2 SMNVEV (reference sequence). The J segment lost 7 bases and the V segment lost 3 bases, leaving 6 bases of the junction unmatched.

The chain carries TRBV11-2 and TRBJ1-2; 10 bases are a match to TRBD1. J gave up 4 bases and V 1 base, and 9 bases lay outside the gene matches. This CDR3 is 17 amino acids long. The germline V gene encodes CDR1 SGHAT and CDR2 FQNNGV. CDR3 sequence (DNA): TGTGCCAGCAGCTTAGCCGGGACAGGGGATGGGACCTATGGCTACACCTTC. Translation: CASSLAGTGDGTYGYTF.

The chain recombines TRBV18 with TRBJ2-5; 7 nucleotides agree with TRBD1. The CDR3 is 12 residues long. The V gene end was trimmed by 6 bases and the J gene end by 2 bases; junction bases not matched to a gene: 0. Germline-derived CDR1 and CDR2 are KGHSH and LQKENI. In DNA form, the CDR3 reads TGTGCCAGCTCGGGACAGCAAGAGACCCAGTACTTC. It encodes CASSGQQETQYF. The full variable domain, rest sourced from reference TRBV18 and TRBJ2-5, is NAGVMQNPRHLVRRRGQEARLRCSPMKGHSHVYWYRQLPEEGLKFMVYLQKENIIDESGMPKERFSAEFPKEGPSILRIQQVVRGDSAAYFCASSGQQETQYFGPGTRLLVL.

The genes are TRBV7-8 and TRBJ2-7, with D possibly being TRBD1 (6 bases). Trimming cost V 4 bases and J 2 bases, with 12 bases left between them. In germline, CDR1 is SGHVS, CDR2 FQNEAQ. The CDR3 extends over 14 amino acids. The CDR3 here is CASSSQGLAYEQYF. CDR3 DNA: TGTGCCAGCAGCTCACAGGGATTGGCCTACGAGCAGTACTTC.

CDR3 coding DNA: TGTGCCAGCAGCCAAGCAGGGATAGCGGGGGCCTATACTAGCACAGATACGCAGTATTTT. Its translation: CASSQAGIAGAYTSTDTQYF. The genes are TRBV7-8 and TRBJ2-3; TRBD2 agrees at 9 bases. The V and J ends lost 5 bases and 0 bases, in that order; junction bases with no gene match: 18. The V gene's germline CDR1 is SGHVS and CDR2 FQNEAQ. This CDR3 is built from 20 residues.